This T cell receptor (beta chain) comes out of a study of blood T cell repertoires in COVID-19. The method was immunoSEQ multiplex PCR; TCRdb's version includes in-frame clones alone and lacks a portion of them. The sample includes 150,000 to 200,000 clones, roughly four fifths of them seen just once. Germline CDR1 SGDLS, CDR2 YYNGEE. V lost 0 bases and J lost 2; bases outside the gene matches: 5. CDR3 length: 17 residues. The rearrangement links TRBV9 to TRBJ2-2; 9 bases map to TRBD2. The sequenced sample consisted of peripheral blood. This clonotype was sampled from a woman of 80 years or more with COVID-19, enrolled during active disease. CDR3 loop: CASSVVRLAENTGELFF. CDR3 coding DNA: TGTGCCAGCAGCGTAGTGAGACTAGCGGAAAACACCGGGGAGCTGTTTTTT. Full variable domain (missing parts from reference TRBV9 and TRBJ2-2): DSGVTQTPKHLITATGQRVTLRCSPRSGDLSVYWYQQSLDQGLQFLIQYYNGEERAKGNILERFSAQQFPDLHSELNLSSLELGDSALYFCASSVVRLAENTGELFFGEGSRLTVL.